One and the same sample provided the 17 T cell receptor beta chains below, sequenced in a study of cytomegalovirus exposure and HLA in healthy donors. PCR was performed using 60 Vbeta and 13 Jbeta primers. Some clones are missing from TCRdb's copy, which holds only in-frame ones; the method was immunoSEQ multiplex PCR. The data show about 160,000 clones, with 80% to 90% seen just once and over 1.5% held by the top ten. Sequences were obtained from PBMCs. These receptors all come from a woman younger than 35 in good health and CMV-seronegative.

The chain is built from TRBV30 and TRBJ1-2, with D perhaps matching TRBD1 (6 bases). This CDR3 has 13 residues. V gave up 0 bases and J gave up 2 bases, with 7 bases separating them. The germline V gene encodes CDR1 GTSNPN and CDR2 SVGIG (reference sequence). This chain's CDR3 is CAWSVTGNYGYTF. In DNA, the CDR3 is TGTGCCTGGAGTGTAACAGGGAACTATGGCTACACCTTC.

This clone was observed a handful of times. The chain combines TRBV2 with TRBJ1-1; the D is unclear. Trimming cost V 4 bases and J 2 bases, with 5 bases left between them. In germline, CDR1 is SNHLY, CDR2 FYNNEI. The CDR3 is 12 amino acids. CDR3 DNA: TGTGCCAGCAGTGGAGATAACACTGAAGCTTTCTTT. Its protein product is CASSGDNTEAFF.

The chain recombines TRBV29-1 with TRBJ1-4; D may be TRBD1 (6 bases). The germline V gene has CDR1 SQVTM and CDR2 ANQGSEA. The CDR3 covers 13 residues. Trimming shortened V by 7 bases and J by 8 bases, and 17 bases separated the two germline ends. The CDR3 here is CSGGRDKREKLFF. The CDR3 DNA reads TGCAGCGGGGGGCGAGACAAGAGGGAAAAACTGTTTTTT.

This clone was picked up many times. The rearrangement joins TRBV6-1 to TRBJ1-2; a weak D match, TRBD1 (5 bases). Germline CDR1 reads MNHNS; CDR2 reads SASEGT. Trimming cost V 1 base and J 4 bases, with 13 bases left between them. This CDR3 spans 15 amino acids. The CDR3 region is CASSEGDDSSYGYTF. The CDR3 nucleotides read TGTGCCAGCAGTGAAGGGGATGACAGTTCCTATGGCTACACCTTC.

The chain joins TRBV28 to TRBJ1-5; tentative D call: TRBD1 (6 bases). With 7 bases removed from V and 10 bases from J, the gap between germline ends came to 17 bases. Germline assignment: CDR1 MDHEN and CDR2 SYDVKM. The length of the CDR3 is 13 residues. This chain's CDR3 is CASKTPGAHPQHF. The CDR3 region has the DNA TGTGCCAGCAAAACCCCAGGGGCACACCCCCAGCATTTT.

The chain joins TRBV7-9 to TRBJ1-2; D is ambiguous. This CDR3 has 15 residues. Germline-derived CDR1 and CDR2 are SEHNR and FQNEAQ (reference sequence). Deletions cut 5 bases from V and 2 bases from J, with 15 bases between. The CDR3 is CASSASNWENYGYTF. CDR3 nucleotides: TGTGCCAGCAGCGCCAGTAATTGGGAGAACTATGGCTACACCTTC.

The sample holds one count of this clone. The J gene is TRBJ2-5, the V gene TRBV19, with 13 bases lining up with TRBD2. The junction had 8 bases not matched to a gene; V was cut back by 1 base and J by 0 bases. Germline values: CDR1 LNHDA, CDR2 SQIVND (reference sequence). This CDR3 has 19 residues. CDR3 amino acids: CASSIAPGTSGMYQETQYF. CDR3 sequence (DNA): TGTGCCAGTAGTATAGCCCCCGGGACTAGCGGGATGTACCAAGAGACCCAGTACTTC.

The CDR3 loop is CSVEDQAGQEEKQMGNTIYF. The CDR3 nucleotides are TGCAGCGTTGAAGATCAAGCCGGACAGGAGGAAAAGCAGATGGGAAACACCATATATTTT. The rearrangement links TRBV29-1 to TRBJ1-3, with 7 bases matching TRBD1. Losses at the gene ends were 0 bases for V and 4 bases for J; bases not matched to a gene: 21. There are 20 residues in the CDR3. Germline V gene data show CDR1 as SQVTM and CDR2 as ANQGSEA.

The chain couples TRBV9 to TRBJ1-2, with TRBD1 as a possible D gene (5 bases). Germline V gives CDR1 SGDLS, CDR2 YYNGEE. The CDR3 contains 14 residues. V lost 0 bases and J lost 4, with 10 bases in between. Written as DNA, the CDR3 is TGTGCCAGCAGCGTAGCCGACAGCCCCTATGGCTACACCTTC. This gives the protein CASSVADSPYGYTF.

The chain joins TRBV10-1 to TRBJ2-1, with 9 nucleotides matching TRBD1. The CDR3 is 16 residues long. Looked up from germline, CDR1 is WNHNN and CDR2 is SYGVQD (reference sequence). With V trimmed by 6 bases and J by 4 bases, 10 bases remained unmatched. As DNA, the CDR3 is TGCGCCAGCAGCCCGACCGGGACAGGGACATACAATGAGCAGTTCTTC. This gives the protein CASSPTGTGTYNEQFF.

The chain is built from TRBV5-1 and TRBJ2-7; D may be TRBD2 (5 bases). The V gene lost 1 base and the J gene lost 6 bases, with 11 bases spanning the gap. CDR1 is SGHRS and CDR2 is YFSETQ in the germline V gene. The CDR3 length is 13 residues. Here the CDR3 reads CASSLTSPSEQYF. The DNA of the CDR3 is TGCGCCAGCAGCTTGACTAGTCCCTCCGAGCAGTACTTC.

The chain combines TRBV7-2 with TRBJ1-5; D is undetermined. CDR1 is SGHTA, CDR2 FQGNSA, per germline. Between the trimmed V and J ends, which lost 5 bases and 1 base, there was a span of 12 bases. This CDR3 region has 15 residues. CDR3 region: CASSLGDWSNQPQHF. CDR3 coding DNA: TGTGCCAGCAGCCTCGGAGATTGGAGCAATCAGCCCCAGCATTTT. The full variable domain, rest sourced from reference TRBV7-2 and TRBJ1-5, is GAGVSQSPSNKVTEKGKDVELRCDPISGHTALYWYRQSLGQGLEFLIYFQGNSAPDKSGLPSDRFSAERTGGSVSTLTIQRTQQEDSAVYLCASSLGDWSNQPQHFGDGTRLSIL.

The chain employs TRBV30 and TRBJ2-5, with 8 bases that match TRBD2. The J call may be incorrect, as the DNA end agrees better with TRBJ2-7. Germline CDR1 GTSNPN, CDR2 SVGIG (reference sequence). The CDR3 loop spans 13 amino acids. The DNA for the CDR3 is TGTGCCTGGAGCCCGGGACTAGGCACCGAGCAGTACTTC. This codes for CAWSPGLGTEQYF.

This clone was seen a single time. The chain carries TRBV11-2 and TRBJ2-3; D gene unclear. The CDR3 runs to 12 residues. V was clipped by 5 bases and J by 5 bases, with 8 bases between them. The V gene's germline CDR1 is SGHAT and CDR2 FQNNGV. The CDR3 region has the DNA TGTGCCAGCAGCGGGCTGCTAGATACGCAGTATTTT. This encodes CASSGLLDTQYF.

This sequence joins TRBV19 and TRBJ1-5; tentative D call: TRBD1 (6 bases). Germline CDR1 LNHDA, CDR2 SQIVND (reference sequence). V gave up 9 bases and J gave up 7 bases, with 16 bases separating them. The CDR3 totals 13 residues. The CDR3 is CASTTGYEQPQHF. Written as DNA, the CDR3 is TGTGCCAGCACCACAGGGTACGAGCAGCCCCAGCATTTT.

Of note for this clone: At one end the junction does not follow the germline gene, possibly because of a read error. The CDR3 region has the DNA TGTTCCAGCAGCCCTCAGAGGGGACAGGCCGGCGGGGGCTACACCTTC. It is translated as CSSSPQRGQAGGGYTF. The V call is TRBV7-9, the J call TRBJ1-2; 8 bases are a match to TRBD1. Germline CDR1 is SEHNR and CDR2 is FQNEAQ (reference sequence). The CDR3 length is 16 residues. Full variable domain (remainder filled in from reference TRBV7-9 and TRBJ1-2): DTGVSQNPRHKITKRGQNVTFRCDPISEHNRLYWYRQTLGQGPEFLTYFQNEAQLEKSRLLSDRFSAERPKGSFSTLEIQRTEQGDSAMYLCSSSPQRGQAGGGYTFGSGTRLTVV.

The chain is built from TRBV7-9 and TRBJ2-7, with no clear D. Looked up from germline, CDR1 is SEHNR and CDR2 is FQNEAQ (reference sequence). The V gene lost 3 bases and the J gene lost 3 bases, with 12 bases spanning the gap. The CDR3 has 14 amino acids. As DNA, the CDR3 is TGTGCCAGCAGCTTTTCCACTTACAGCTACGAGCAGTACTTC. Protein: CASSFSTYSYEQYF.